This T cell receptor (beta chain) is drawn from a study of shared clonotypes between healthy human individuals. Germline V gene data show CDR1 as GTSNPN and CDR2 as SVGIG (reference sequence). Trimming stripped 2 bases from V and 4 bases from J, with 12 bases between. The CDR3 covers 14 residues. Broader study findings: Memory subsets generally showed smaller estimated richness than naive subsets did. It was observed that roughly 5.4% of naive CD4 clonotypes were shared across several donors. Few donors limited the genetic and exposure-history diversity represented. Generation probabilities were higher for clonotypes shared across all four sorted-subset donors than for unshared ones.

The assay was immunoSEQ multiplex PCR, and TCRdb's table has in-frame clones only and misses some. The repertoire consists of about 1 million clones, with about 77% occurring once and the leading ten covering about 1.5%. About this clone itself: Antigen specificity is unknown.

This chain connects TRBV30 to TRBJ1-5; D remains ambiguous. The sequenced material came from memory CD4+ T cells sorted from blood. Subset: CD45RA-negative fraction. This sequence was found in a young man in good health. The CDR3 protein is CAWSPRAGNQPQHF. The DNA of the CDR3 is TGTGCCTGGAGTCCAAGGGCGGGAAATCAGCCCCAGCATTTT.